This T cell receptor (beta chain) was sequenced for a study of cytomegalovirus exposure and HLA in healthy donors. General observations from the study: Most CMV-associated TCR beta chains were later found to appear HLA-restricted. Several V segments, TRBV6-2 and TRBV6-3 among them, could not be told apart and were dropped.

This clone was seen only a few times. What it recognizes is unknown. The PCR ran on 60 Vbeta and 13 Jbeta primers. TCRdb's copy holds only in-frame clones and misses some; the assay was immunoSEQ multiplex PCR. The sample yields around 67,000 clones, 75% to 90% seen once. Trimming shortened V by 2 bases and J by 5 bases, and 15 bases separated the two germline ends. CDR1 is SGHAT, CDR2 FQDESV, per germline (reference sequence). This CDR3 comprises 15 residues. Source material: PBMCs. This chain links TRBV11-1 with TRBJ2-5, with D possibly being TRBD2 (7 bases). The receptor's source is a woman aged 25 to 45 in good health and CMV-seropositive. The CDR3 sequence: CASSLYRDGRETQYF. CDR3 in DNA: TGTGCCAGCAGCTTATACAGGGACGGGAGGGAGACCCAGTACTTC. Filled out from reference TRBV11-1 and TRBJ2-5, the complete variable domain reads EAEVAQSPRYKITEKSQAVAFWCDPISGHATLYWYRQILGQGPELLVQFQDESVVDDSQLPKDRFSAERLKGVDSTLKIQPAELGDSAMYLCASSLYRDGRETQYFGPGTRLLVL.